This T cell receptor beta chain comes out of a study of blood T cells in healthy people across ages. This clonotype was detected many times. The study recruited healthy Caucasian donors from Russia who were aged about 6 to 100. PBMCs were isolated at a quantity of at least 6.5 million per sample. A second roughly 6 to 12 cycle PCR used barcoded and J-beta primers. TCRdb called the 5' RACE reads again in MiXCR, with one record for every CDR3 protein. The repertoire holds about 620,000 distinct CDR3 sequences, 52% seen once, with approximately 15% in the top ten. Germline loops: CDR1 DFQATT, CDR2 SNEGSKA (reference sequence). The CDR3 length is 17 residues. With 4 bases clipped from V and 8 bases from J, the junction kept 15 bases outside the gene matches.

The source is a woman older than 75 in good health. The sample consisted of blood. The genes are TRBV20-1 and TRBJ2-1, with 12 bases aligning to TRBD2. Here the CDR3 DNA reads TGCAGTGCTACATCCCCTTGGACTAGCGGGATGGTTGATGAGCAGTTCTTC. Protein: CSATSPWTSGMVDEQFF.